This record looks at one T cell receptor (beta chain) sequence and its context. Its antigen remains unknown. TCRdb re-called the RT-PCR reads through MiXCR, storing one row per CDR3 protein. The sample holds over 800,000 distinct CDR3 sequences, about 20% seen once. The data originate from a study of response to subunit inactivated influenza vaccine. General observations from the study: Only a handful of new T cells, the authors suggested, are recruited with each seasonal influenza vaccination.

This receptor was obtained from a man between 50 and 59 years old who received an inactivated influenza vaccine. Sequenced here: PBMCs from blood, sampled around 5 days after vaccination.

As DNA, the CDR3 is TGTGCCACCAGTGACCCTACGGGACCCTACGAGCAGTACTTC. It encodes CATSDPTGPYEQYF. The chain employs TRBV24-1 and TRBJ2-7, with D perhaps being TRBD1 or TRBD2 (5 bases each). The CDR3 extends over 14 amino acids. Trimming took off 4 bases at V and 2 bases at J, with 11 bases between the two ends. Germline V CDR1 and CDR2: KGHDR, SFDVKD.